A selection of T cell receptor beta chains follows, all from one sample in a study of cytomegalovirus exposure and HLA in healthy donors. Using immunoSEQ multiplex PCR, the repertoire was profiled, and TCRdb retains in-frame clones only, with some absent. The repertoire includes approximately 98,000 clones, around 72% of them detected once, and 1.8% sits in the top ten. Sequencing was carried out using PBMCs. These receptors were obtained from a male donor in good health and CMV-seronegative. CDR3s include the opening cysteine and the closing phenylalanine or tryptophan. D genes are given only for firm matches. The size of a clone is reported for some rows only, either as once, few or many, or as a class for expanded clones.

size: .
V: TRBV29-1
D: .
J: TRBJ1-2
CDR3: CSVDTDTTF
DNA: TGCAGCGTTGATACAGACACCACCTTC

size: .
V: TRBV29-1
D: TRBD1
J: TRBJ2-1
CDR3: CSVPRRGQGDRGYNEQFF
DNA: TGCAGCGTTCCCAGACGGGGACAGGGAGATCGTGGCTACAATGAGCAGTTCTTC

size: .
V: TRBV27
D: TRBD1
J: TRBJ2-1
CDR3: CASSPNSGTGDEQFF
DNA: TGTGCCAGCAGTCCCAATTCCGGGACAGGGGACGAGCAGTTCTTC

size: .
V: TRBV27
D: TRBD1
J: TRBJ1-6
CDR3: CASSLSLQGVSYNSPLHF
DNA: TGTGCCAGCAGTTTATCGCTACAGGGGGTCTCCTATAATTCACCCCTCCACTTT

size: .
V: TRBV9
D: .
J: TRBJ2-6
CDR3: CASKPGIGSGANVLTF
DNA: TGTGCCAGCAAACCAGGGATTGGGTCTGGGGCCAACGTCCTGACTTTC

size: once
V: TRBV7-2
D: TRBD2
J: TRBJ2-7
CDR3: CASSLLSSGRSGYEQYF
DNA: TGTGCCAGCAGCTTATTATCTAGCGGGAGGTCGGGGTACGAGCAGTACTTC

size: .
V: TRBV7-7
D: .
J: TRBJ2-1
CDR3: CASSLGLGNEQFF
DNA: TGTGCTAGCAGCTTAGGCCTAGGCAATGAGCAGTTCTTC

size: .
V: TRBV5-6
D: TRBD1
J: TRBJ2-7
CDR3: CASSFLQGQGLYEQYF
DNA: TGTGCCAGCAGCTTCCTCCAGGGACAGGGGTTATACGAGCAGTACTTC

size: .
V: TRBV5-6
D: .
J: TRBJ2-5
CDR3: CASSGTSTRLGTQYF
DNA: TGTGCCAGCAGCGGGACATCTACCCGACTGGGGACCCAGTACTTC

size: .
V: TRBV30
D: TRBD1
J: TRBJ2-6
CDR3: CAWSATGNPHSGANVLTF
DNA: TGTGCCTGGAGCGCGACAGGGAATCCCCACTCTGGGGCCAACGTCCTGACTTTC

size: few
V: TRBV29-1
D: .
J: TRBJ1-2
CDR3: CSVVGGEEANYGYTF
DNA: TGCAGCGTAGTCGGGGGGGAGGAAGCTAACTATGGCTACACCTTC

size: .
V: TRBV27
D: .
J: TRBJ2-2
CDR3: CASSRLDTGELFF
DNA: TGTGCCAGCAGTCGGTTGGACACCGGGGAGCTGTTTTTT

size: .
V: TRBV28
D: TRBD1
J: TRBJ2-3
CDR3: CASSMGTGGTDTQYF
DNA: TGTGCCAGCAGCATGGGGACAGGGGGTACAGATACGCAGTATTTT

size: .
V: TRBV5-1
D: .
J: TRBJ2-3
CDR3: CASSLANGRSTDTQYF
DNA: TGCGCCAGCAGCTTGGCCAATGGCCGTAGCACAGATACGCAGTATTTT

size: .
V: TRBV2
D: TRBD1
J: TRBJ2-3
CDR3: CASSEALRGQFTDTQYF
DNA: TGTGCCAGCAGTGAAGCGCTCAGGGGGCAGTTCACAGATACGCAGTATTTT

size: .
V: TRBV5-6
D: .
J: TRBJ2-7
CDR3: CASSLGGREQYF
DNA: TGTGCCAGCAGCTTGGGGGGGCGCGAGCAGTACTTC

size: once
V: TRBV5-6
D: TRBD1
J: TRBJ2-2
CDR3: CASTTGTGLTGELFF
DNA: TGTGCCAGCACTACCGGGACAGGGTTGACCGGGGAGCTGTTTTTT

size: .
V: TRBV6-1
D: .
J: TRBJ2-7
CDR3: CASSDRWQYF
DNA: TGTGCCAGCAGTGATCGGTGGCAGTACTTC

size: .
V: TRBV7-9
D: TRBD2
J: TRBJ2-7
CDR3: CASSSARLAGTYEQYF
DNA: TGTGCCAGCAGCTCGGCCAGACTAGCGGGGACCTACGAGCAGTACTTC

size: .
V: TRBV29-1
D: TRBD2
J: TRBJ2-7
CDR3: CSVGGLAHSYEQYF
DNA: TGCAGCGTTGGAGGACTAGCGCACTCCTACGAGCAGTACTTC

size: many
V: TRBV4-1
D: TRBD1
J: TRBJ2-3
CDR3: CASRSERGGGTDTQYF
DNA: TGCGCCAGCAGGTCGGAGAGAGGGGGCGGCACAGATACGCAGTATTTT

size: .
V: TRBV10-3
D: .
J: TRBJ1-1
CDR3: CAISSTDTEAFF
DNA: TGTGCCATCAGTTCGACAGACACTGAAGCTTTCTTT

size: .
V: TRBV5-1
D: .
J: TRBJ2-7
CDR3: CASSDDRSSYEQYF
DNA: TGCGCCAGCAGCGATGACAGGAGCTCCTACGAGCAGTACTTC

size: .
V: TRBV11-3
D: .
J: TRBJ1-1
CDR3: CASSLFRNTEAFF
DNA: TGTGCCAGCAGCTTATTCAGGAACACTGAAGCTTTCTTT

size: few
V: TRBV4-1
D: .
J: TRBJ2-5
CDR3: CASSQVGGLQETQYF
DNA: TGCGCCAGCAGCCAAGTTGGCGGACTTCAAGAGACCCAGTACTTC

size: .
V: TRBV5-1
D: .
J: TRBJ1-5
CDR3: CASSLGTDQPQHF
DNA: TGCGCCAGCAGCTTGGGGACAGATCAGCCCCAGCATTTT

size: .
V: TRBV7-8
D: .
J: TRBJ2-2
CDR3: CASSTGAREVNTGELFF
DNA: TGTGCCAGCAGTACCGGCGCGAGGGAGGTAAACACCGGGGAGCTGTTTTTT

size: once
V: TRBV10-2
D: TRBD2
J: TRBJ2-5
CDR3: CASSVAGGRQETQYF
DNA: TGCGCCAGCAGCGTAGCGGGAGGGCGACAAGAGACCCAGTACTTC